Below, 12 T cell receptor beta chains from the same sample are listed, as sequenced in a study of glioma-infiltrating T cells after dendritic cell vaccination. Method: immunoSEQ multiplex PCR; TCRdb's copy keeps in-frame clones and lacks some. The top ten hold about 5.7% of the sample, which has approximately 99,000 clones, around 80% seen once. Time point described: after dendritic cell vaccination, including at tumor progression/relapse. Source: blood, taken after dendritic cell vaccination. The receptors were sampled from a human donor with glioblastoma.

V and J are TRBV9 and TRBJ2-1; 7 positions agree with TRBD2. CDR1 is SGDLS and CDR2 is YYNGEE in the germline V gene. This CDR3 is 18 amino acids long. Trimming cost V 4 bases and J 5 bases; bases outside gene matches: 18. The CDR3 DNA follows: TGTGCCAGCAGCCCCTCCCTATTAGCGGGTGGGGGGGACAATGAGCAGTTCTTC. Its protein is CASSPSLLAGGGDNEQFF.

This chain uses TRBV9 with TRBJ2-7; 9 bases are shared with TRBD1. CDR1 SGDLS and CDR2 YYNGEE come from the germline V gene. V was pared by 4 bases and J by 5 bases, with 7 bases of the junction left unmatched. The CDR3 runs to 14 residues. In nucleotides, the CDR3 is TGTGCCAGCAGCCGGGGACAGGGATTCGACGAGCAGTACTTC. Its protein is CASSRGQGFDEQYF.

DNA of the CDR3: TGTGCCAGCAGCGCATATAATCTAGCGTCGACGAGCTCCTACGAGCAGTACTTC. This encodes CASSAYNLASTSSYEQYF. The chain combines TRBV21-1 with TRBJ2-7; the DNA was not used to check the table's D call, TRBD2. TRBV21-1 is a recognized pseudogene. This CDR3 is built from 18 residues.

This clone showed up just a few times. J is TRBJ1-1 and V is TRBV2, with 7 nucleotides matching TRBD1. V shed 8 bases and J 0 bases; nucleotides not matched to a gene: 9. The germline CDR1 and CDR2 sequences are SNHLY and FYNNEI. CDR3 length: 15 amino acids. CDR3 bases: TGTGCCAGCCGACTGACAGGGACAATGAACACTGAAGCTTTCTTT. It specifies CASRLTGTMNTEAFF.

This rearrangement joins TRBV5-1 to TRBJ2-1; D gene unclear. The germline V gene encodes CDR1 SGHRS and CDR2 YFSETQ. The ends were cut back, 0 bases at V and 1 base at J, with 8 bases in the middle. The CDR3 contains 15 residues. CDR3 amino acids: CASSLEPASYNEQFF. The CDR3, as DNA: TGCGCCAGCAGCTTGGAGCCCGCATCCTACAATGAGCAGTTCTTC.

The chain couples TRBV4-1 to TRBJ1-6, with D uncertain. With 0 bases removed from V and 7 bases from J, the gap between germline ends came to 10 bases. Germline V lookup: CDR1 MGHRA, CDR2 YSYEKL. The CDR3 has 15 residues. CDR3 in DNA: TGCGCCAGCAGCCAAGAAGCCGCCCCCAATTCACCCCTCCACTTT. Residues: CASSQEAAPNSPLHF.

The chain has TRBV25-1 and TRBJ1-3; no reliable D call. In germline, CDR1 is MGHDK, CDR2 SYGVNS. With 5 bases removed from V and 2 bases from J, the gap between germline ends came to 7 bases. This CDR3 spans 13 amino acids. The CDR3, as DNA: TGTGCCAGCAGTTTAAATGCTGGAAACACCATATATTTT. This gives the protein CASSLNAGNTIYF.

The chain is built from TRBV5-6 and TRBJ2-6, with 7 positions matching TRBD1. V lost 3 bases and J lost 4; bases outside the gene matches: 7. This CDR3 spans 16 amino acids. Germline CDR1 reads SGHDT; CDR2 reads YYEEEE. The CDR3: CASSWRTGSGANVLTF. In nucleotides, the CDR3 is TGTGCCAGCAGCTGGAGGACAGGCTCCGGGGCCAACGTCCTGACTTTC.

This clone was detected only a few times. The chain is built from TRBV5-6 and TRBJ1-5; 7 bases are shared with TRBD1. Germline V gene sequence: CDR1 SGHDT, CDR2 YYEEEE. Trimming at V came to 1 base and at J to 1 base, leaving 5 bases not matched to a gene. CDR3 length equals 16 residues. The CDR3 loop is CASSLRWTGSNQPQHF. The CDR3 nucleotides are TGTGCCAGCAGCTTGCGTTGGACAGGAAGCAATCAGCCCCAGCATTTT. Combining the CDR3 with reference TRBV5-6 and TRBJ1-5 gives the whole variable domain DAGVTQSPTHLIKTRGQQVTLRCSPKSGHDTVSWYQQALGQGPQFIFQYYEEEERQRGNFPDRFSGHQFPNYSSELNVNALLLGDSALYLCASSLRWTGSNQPQHFGDGTRLSIL.

The V call is TRBV2, the J call TRBJ2-5; TRBD1 aligns across 8 bases. The V segment lost 7 bases and the J segment 4 bases; nucleotides outside the gene matches: 11. CDR3 size: 15 residues. Per germline, CDR1 SNHLY and CDR2 FYNNEI. DNA for the CDR3: TGTGCCAGCATACCCGATGCAGGGGGCTTAGAGACCCAGTACTTC. It yields the protein CASIPDAGGLETQYF.

The V and J genes are TRBV5-4 and TRBJ2-5, with D tentatively TRBD2 (5 bases). The V end lost 0 bases, the J end lost 0 bases, and 15 bases lay between the germline ends. The CDR3 spans 17 residues. The germline V gene encodes CDR1 SGHNT and CDR2 YYREEE (reference sequence). CDR3 nucleotides: TGTGCCAGCAGCTTGGCGGGGAGAGCCAAGTACCAAGAGACCCAGTACTTC. Encoded protein: CASSLAGRAKYQETQYF.

V usage is TRBV5-4 and J usage is TRBJ2-7, with 7 bases fitting TRBD1. The CDR3 is 14 residues long. Germline values: CDR1 SGHNT, CDR2 YYREEE (reference sequence). V lost 6 bases to trimming and J lost 1 base; unmatched junction nucleotides: 7. The DNA for the CDR3 is TGTGCCAGCATGAGAGGGGGCGCATCCTACGAGCAGTACTTC. Protein: CASMRGGASYEQYF.